The 22 T cell receptor beta chains presented below share a single source sample, sequenced in a study of CD8+ T cells in alopecia areata (dated by TCRdb to the late 2010s). The meaning of the sample's time point label: baseline before oral tofacitinib. The library was obtained by the immunoSEQ multiplex PCR assay. For TCR sequencing, RNA was extracted from every sample and reverse transcribed into cDNA to serve as template. In TCRdb, the immuneACCESS table is reduced to in-frame sequences with V and J assigned. These tables do not hold every clone; where another copy was compared, an unresolved V gene accounts for under half, and the others remain unexplained. The sample contains approximately 150,000 clones, 45% to 60% of them found a single time. Of the sample, roughly 0.99% is held by the ten largest clones. Sequenced material: CD4+ T cells sorted from blood, taken at week 0. All receptors derive from a human donor with alopecia areata.

The gene calls are TRBV28 and TRBJ1-5; 7 bases line up with TRBD1. With V trimmed by 10 bases and J by 1 base, 4 bases remained unmatched. The CDR3 is 13 amino acids. Germline values: CDR1 MDHEN, CDR2 SYDVKM. The CDR3 spells CAIQGQSNQPQHF. The CDR3 DNA reads as TGTGCCATCCAGGGACAGAGCAATCAGCCCCAGCATTTT.

The rearrangement links TRBV29-1 to TRBJ1-3; no reliable D call. V was shortened by 1 base and J by 4 bases, with 5 bases between the two germline ends. CDR3 length equals 12 residues. Germline V gene sequence: CDR1 SQVTM, CDR2 ANQGSEA. The CDR3 DNA reads as TGCAGCGTTGAAGGGTCCGGAAACACCATATATTTT. This sequence encodes CSVEGSGNTIYF.

This clone was seen a few times. The chain combines TRBV29-1 with TRBJ2-7; D unclear. CDR1 is SQVTM and CDR2 is ANQGSEA in the germline V gene. The V and J ends lost 6 bases and 2 bases respectively, with 14 bases between them. The CDR3 extends over 13 amino acids. CDR3 DNA: TGCAGCGTGTTGGGGTTCCGGGCCTACGAGCAGTACTTC. Residues: CSVLGFRAYEQYF.

The rearrangement links TRBV30 to TRBJ2-1, with 10 bases aligning to TRBD2. This CDR3 comprises 19 residues. J lost 5 bases, V lost 2 bases, and 18 bases had no gene match. Germline values: CDR1 GTSNPN, CDR2 SVGIG (reference sequence). CDR3 nucleotide sequence: TGTGCCTGGAGTCCGGGTTCTAGCCACAGCGGGAGGGCCGACAATGAGCAGTTCTTC. It translates to CAWSPGSSHSGRADNEQFF. Combining the CDR3 with reference TRBV30 and TRBJ2-1 gives the whole variable domain SQTIHQWPATLVQPVGSPLSLECTVEGTSNPNLYWYRQAAGRGLQLLFYSVGIGQISSEVPQNLSASRPQDRQFILSSKKLLLSDSGFYLCAWSPGSSHSGRADNEQFFGPGTRLTVL.

This clone appeared a few times. The CDR3 nucleotides are TGTGCCAGCAGCTTGGGCCGTGGAGGGTACGAGCAGTACTTC. It yields the protein CASSLGRGGYEQYF. V usage is TRBV7-8 and J usage is TRBJ2-7; weak D call: TRBD2 (6 bases). Between the trimmed V and J ends, which lost 3 bases and 4 bases, there was a span of 13 bases. This CDR3 has 14 amino acids. Germline-derived CDR1 and CDR2 are SGHVS and FQNEAQ.

The chain uses TRBV23-1 and TRBJ2-7; no clear D gene. TRBV23-1 is filed as an ORF, its function uncertain. There are 10 residues in the CDR3. V dropped 4 bases and J dropped 7 bases, with 5 bases sitting between them. The CDR3: CASSRGEQYF. The CDR3 region has the DNA TGCGCCAGCAGTCGGGGTGAGCAGTACTTC.

CDR3 protein: CASSIFVRGDSNQPQHF. The DNA for the CDR3 is TGTGCCAGTAGTATTTTCGTCAGGGGGGATAGCAATCAGCCCCAGCATTTT. V is TRBV19 and J is TRBJ1-5; 7 nucleotides match TRBD1. The CDR3 is made up of 17 amino acids. V was clipped by 3 bases and J by 0 bases; unmatched bases: 8. Germline CDR1 reads LNHDA; CDR2 reads SQIVND (reference sequence).

The V and J genes are TRBV10-3 and TRBJ1-3; D remains unclear. Per germline, CDR1 ENHRY and CDR2 SYGVKD. The CDR3 is 13 amino acids. Trimming pared 0 bases from V and 4 bases from J, leaving 4 bases between. CDR3 amino acids: CAISESIGNTIYF. CDR3 sequence (DNA): TGTGCCATCAGTGAGTCGATAGGAAACACCATATATTTT.

This clone occurred once. The chain joins TRBV9 to TRBJ2-7; TRBD2 matches at 8 bases. This CDR3 comprises 15 residues. V lost 4 bases and J lost 2; bases outside the gene matches: 8. CDR1 SGDLS and CDR2 YYNGEE come from the germline V gene. Here the CDR3 reads CASSPVAGMTYEQYF. The CDR3 bases are TGTGCCAGCAGCCCGGTAGCGGGAATGACCTACGAGCAGTACTTC. Full variable domain (remainder filled in from reference TRBV9 and TRBJ2-7): DSGVTQTPKHLITATGQRVTLRCSPRSGDLSVYWYQQSLDQGLQFLIQYYNGEERAKGNILERFSAQQFPDLHSELNLSSLELGDSALYFCASSPVAGMTYEQYFGPGTRLTVT.

This clone was detected a few times. This sample includes further DNA sequences coding for the same CDR3. The chain couples TRBV11-2 to TRBJ1-2; D is unresolved. The CDR3 spans 13 residues. V was cut by 6 bases and J by 3 bases, with 11 bases left in between. Germline-derived CDR1 and CDR2 are SGHAT and FQNNGV. DNA of the CDR3: TGTGCCAGCAGTCTAGCGAGGGACTATGGCTACACCTTC. Translating gives CASSLARDYGYTF.

V and J are TRBV29-1 and TRBJ1-2, with TRBD1 as a possible D gene (5 bases). The germline V gene encodes CDR1 SQVTM and CDR2 ANQGSEA. The CDR3 covers 11 residues. V dropped 4 bases and J dropped 9 bases, with 12 bases sitting between them. The CDR3 sequence: CSVGRGASYTF. DNA of the CDR3: TGCAGCGTTGGAAGGGGCGCGAGCTACACCTTC. The whole variable domain, filled in from reference TRBV29-1 and TRBJ1-2, reads SAVISQKPSRDICQRGTSLTIQCQVDSQVTMMFWYRQQPGQSLTLIATANQGSEATYESGFVIDKFPISRPNLTFSTLTVSNMSPEDSSIYLCSVGRGASYTFGSGTRLTVV.

V and J are TRBV6-5 and TRBJ1-3, with 8 bases aligning to TRBD1. Germline values: CDR1 MNHEY, CDR2 SVGAGI. V shed 6 bases and J 5 bases; nucleotides not matched to a gene: 9. The CDR3 contains 15 residues. CDR3 in amino acids: CASSPDRGRRNTIYF. The DNA of the CDR3 is TGTGCCAGCAGCCCTGACAGGGGACGGAGAAACACCATATATTTT.

The genes are TRBV29-1 and TRBJ2-3; the D gene is possibly TRBD2 (6 bases). Trimming removed 0 bases from V and 0 bases from J, with 7 bases in between. In germline, CDR1 is SQVTM, CDR2 ANQGSEA. The length of the CDR3 is 14 residues. CDR3 amino acids: CSVEDGTSTDTQYF. The CDR3 nucleotides read TGCAGCGTTGAAGATGGGACTAGCACAGATACGCAGTATTTT.

The rearrangement links TRBV29-1 to TRBJ1-5; 8 nucleotides align to TRBD1. Germline CDR1 reads SQVTM; CDR2 reads ANQGSEA. The CDR3 has 13 residues. Trimming took 6 bases from V and 5 from J; bases not matched to a gene: 6. CDR3 bases: TGCAGCGTGACGACAGGGGCCTATCAGCCCCAGCATTTT. Translation: CSVTTGAYQPQHF.

The chain combines TRBV11-2 with TRBJ1-2; D gene unclear. The V end lost 4 bases, the J end lost 8 bases, and 14 bases lay between the germline ends. Germline V gene sequence: CDR1 SGHAT, CDR2 FQNNGV. CDR3 length equals 13 residues. DNA for the CDR3: TGTGCCAGCAGCTCGTCGGCGGGCGGAGGCTACACCTTC. Protein sequence: CASSSSAGGGYTF.

This clone occurred many times. The chain joins TRBV29-1 to TRBJ2-1, with D maybe TRBD2 (5 bases). V was trimmed by 7 bases and J by 5 bases, leaving 18 bases between them. The CDR3 is made up of 14 amino acids. CDR1 is SQVTM, CDR2 ANQGSEA, per germline. The CDR3 loop reads CSAIGLLTHNEQFF. CDR3 sequence (DNA): TGCAGCGCCATCGGACTTCTAACTCACAATGAGCAGTTCTTC.

This sequence joins TRBV6-6 and TRBJ2-1, with no clear D. The CDR3 is 12 residues long. In germline, CDR1 is MNHNY, CDR2 SVGAGI (reference sequence). V was cut by 2 bases and J by 6 bases, with 5 bases left in between. CDR3 sequence (DNA): TGTGCCAGCAGTTACATTGCCAATGAGCAGTTCTTC. This translates into CASSYIANEQFF.

This rearrangement joins TRBV30 to TRBJ2-1, with 11 bases identical to TRBD2. Germline V lookup: CDR1 GTSNPN, CDR2 SVGIG (reference sequence). The CDR3 runs to 15 residues. Trimming cost V 8 bases and J 6 bases; bases outside gene matches: 12. The CDR3 sequence is CAGGEGTSGTNEQFF. DNA for the CDR3: TGTGCCGGGGGGGAAGGGACTAGCGGAACCAATGAGCAGTTCTTC.

The chain carries TRBV29-1 and TRBJ1-2, with TRBD1 matching over 10 bases. This CDR3 has 12 amino acids. CDR1 is SQVTM, CDR2 ANQGSEA, per germline. V was clipped by 6 bases and J by 6 bases; unmatched bases: 4. DNA for the CDR3: TGCAGCGTGGCAGACAGGGGGCATGGCTACACCTTC. This sequence encodes CSVADRGHGYTF.

The rearrangement links TRBV6-6 to TRBJ2-1; D remains ambiguous. V was shortened by 6 bases and J by 0 bases, with 9 bases between the two germline ends. CDR1 is MNHNY and CDR2 is SVGAGI in the germline V gene (reference sequence). This CDR3 contains 14 residues. This chain's CDR3 is CASRANSSYNEQFF. The CDR3 DNA reads as TGTGCCAGCAGGGCTAACAGCTCCTACAATGAGCAGTTCTTC.

This clone was counted only a few times. The rearrangement links TRBV29-1 to TRBJ2-7; D gene ambiguous. Germline CDR1 and CDR2: SQVTM and ANQGSEA. CDR3 length: 11 residues. The ends were cut back, 5 bases at V and 6 bases at J, with 11 bases in the middle. The CDR3 region is CSVRVWTEQYF. DNA for the CDR3: TGCAGCGTTAGGGTCTGGACCGAGCAGTACTTC.

The chain employs TRBV29-1 and TRBJ1-1; no reliable D call. This CDR3 region has 14 residues. From germline, CDR1 is SQVTM and CDR2 ANQGSEA. Trimming cost V 5 bases and J 0 bases, with 13 bases left between them. The CDR3 loop is CSVSDGPMNTEAFF. CDR3 coding DNA: TGCAGCGTTTCCGACGGTCCCATGAACACTGAAGCTTTCTTT.